Given below is one TCR beta chain in context. The antigen remains unidentified. The data stem from a study of OX40 agonist ivuxolimab in advanced cancers. About the study: At about 81% male, the cohort had a mean age of 60 years, ranging from about 23 to 79. Past anti-PD-1, anti-PD-L1 or anti-CTLA-4 therapy was accepted, and roughly 42% had received some. Three patients, one with hepatocellular carcinoma and two with cutaneous melanoma, achieved partial responses. Notes on the study in general: Some nonresponders also had low normalized T-cell clonal expansion.

The CDR3 contains 14 residues. Germline-derived CDR1 and CDR2 are LGHNT and FRNRAP. After removal of 2 bases from V and 2 bases from J, the junction contained 3 bases not matched to a gene. Profiling relied on immunoSEQ multiplex PCR, and the TCRdb table lists in-frame clones only, not all of them. This repertoire shows 60,000 to 70,000 clones, around 87% found once; its top ten account for about 4.1%. The starting material was CD4+ or CD8+ T cells sorted from blood, obtained in a trial of the OX40 agonist ivuxolimab. This TCR came from an adult with an advanced solid tumor such as melanoma, head and neck, liver or kidney cancer. The rearrangement links TRBV12-5 to TRBJ2-7; 7 bases map to TRBD1. The CDR3 sequence is CASGLSGQTYEQYF. CDR3 nucleotides: TGTGCTAGTGGTTTGTCGGGACAGACCTACGAGCAGTACTTC.